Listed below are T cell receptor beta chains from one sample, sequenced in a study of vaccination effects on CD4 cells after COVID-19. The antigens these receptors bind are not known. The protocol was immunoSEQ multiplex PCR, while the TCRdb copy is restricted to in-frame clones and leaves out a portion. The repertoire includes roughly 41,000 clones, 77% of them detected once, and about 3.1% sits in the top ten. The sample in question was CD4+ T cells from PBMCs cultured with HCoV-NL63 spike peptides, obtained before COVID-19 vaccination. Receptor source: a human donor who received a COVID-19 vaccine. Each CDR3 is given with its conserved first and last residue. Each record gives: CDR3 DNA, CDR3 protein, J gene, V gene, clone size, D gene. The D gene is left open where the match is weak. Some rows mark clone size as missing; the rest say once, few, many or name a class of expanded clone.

DNA: TGTGCCAGCAGTGGGACCATTTTAGAGCCTAACTATGGCTACACCTTC; CDR3: CASSGTILEPNYGYTF; J: TRBJ1-2; V: TRBV28; size: few; D: NA
DNA: TGTGCCAGCACCATGTTAGCCGCCGGGGAGCTGTTTTTT; CDR3: CASTMLAAGELFF; J: TRBJ2-2; V: TRBV12-3/TRBV12-4; size: NA; D: NA
DNA: TGTGCCAGCAGCTTAGACCGGGGATTAACAGATACGCAGTATTTT; CDR3: CASSLDRGLTDTQYF; J: TRBJ2-3; V: TRBV11-2; size: NA; D: NA
DNA: TGTGCCAGCAGCCTACAGACAGGGAGCGGCACCGGGGAGCTGTTTTTT; CDR3: CASSLQTGSGTGELFF; J: TRBJ2-2; V: TRBV5-5; size: few; D: TRBD1
DNA: TGTGCCAGTAGTATGGGGGGTAAGGATAAGTCTGGTAGGGTGAGGACTGAAGCTTTCTTT; CDR3: CASSMGGKDKSGRVRTEAFF; J: TRBJ1-1; V: TRBV19; size: few; D: NA
DNA: TGTGCCAGCAGCCTGGGGGACGCCGGCTTCAGCAATCAGCCCCAGCATTTT; CDR3: CASSLGDAGFSNQPQHF; J: TRBJ1-5; V: TRBV4-2; size: NA; D: NA
DNA: TGTGCCAGCACCGAAATAAAAGGCGGTTTCCATGAGCAGTTCTTC; CDR3: CASTEIKGGFHEQFF; J: TRBJ2-1; V: TRBV11-2; size: NA; D: NA
DNA: TGTGCCAGTAGAACCCATGGGACAGGGATTGGCTACACCTTC; CDR3: CASRTHGTGIGYTF; J: TRBJ1-2; V: TRBV19; size: NA; D: TRBD1
DNA: TGTGCCAGCAGATCCGGGACTAGCGAAAAACTGTTTTTT; CDR3: CASRSGTSEKLFF; J: TRBJ1-4; V: TRBV12-3/TRBV12-4; size: NA; D: NA
DNA: TGTGCCAGTAGTCCGGGGACTAGCGGGGGTCATTATACCGGGGAGCTGTTTTTT; CDR3: CASSPGTSGGHYTGELFF; J: TRBJ2-2; V: TRBV19; size: NA; D: TRBD2
DNA: TGTGCCAGCAGCGTATTGGACGGTAGCCACAATGAGCAGTTCTTC; CDR3: CASSVLDGSHNEQFF; J: TRBJ2-1; V: TRBV9; size: once; D: NA
DNA: TGTGCCAGCACCGTCCGGGAGGTCGATACAACTGAAGCTTTCTTT; CDR3: CASTVREVDTTEAFF; J: TRBJ1-1; V: TRBV2; size: NA; D: NA
DNA: TGTGCCAGCAGCTTAGCCGAGACCCAGTACTTC; CDR3: CASSLAETQYF; J: TRBJ2-5; V: TRBV7-6; size: NA; D: NA
DNA: TGTGCCAGCTCACCAGGGGCGAGAGCAGACGGGGAGCTGTTTTTT; CDR3: CASSPGARADGELFF; J: TRBJ2-2; V: TRBV18; size: few; D: NA
DNA: TGTGCCAGCGCGAGGGAGGCTAGGTCCTACAATGAGCAGTTCTTC; CDR3: CASAREARSYNEQFF; J: TRBJ2-1; V: TRBV7-2; size: NA; D: NA
DNA: TGTGCCAGCAGTGTTGCGAAAGAGACCCAGTACTTC; CDR3: CASSVAKETQYF; J: TRBJ2-5; V: TRBV25-1; size: NA; D: NA
DNA: TGTGCCAGCAGTGAACCCGGGACAGTGCTCGATGAGCAGTTCTTC; CDR3: CASSEPGTVLDEQFF; J: TRBJ2-1; V: TRBV6-1; size: NA; D: TRBD1
DNA: TGTGCCAGCAGCCAAGATTTGGGACAGACTTCGGGACGGAGAAACACCATATATTTT; CDR3: CASSQDLGQTSGRRNTIYF; J: TRBJ1-3; V: TRBV3-1/TRBV3-2; size: NA; D: TRBD1
DNA: TGTGCCAGCAGCCAAGAAACTATGGGTTATTCACCCCTCCACTTT; CDR3: CASSQETMGYSPLHF; J: TRBJ1-6; V: TRBV3-1/TRBV3-2; size: NA; D: NA
DNA: TGTGCCAGCAGAACCACCGGAGGATGGGGCGAGCAGTTCTTC; CDR3: CASRTTGGWGEQFF; J: TRBJ2-1; V: TRBV6-5; size: NA; D: NA
DNA: TGCGCCAGCAGCTTGGAGGGTAGCGGGGAACAAGAGACCCAGTACTTC; CDR3: CASSLEGSGEQETQYF; J: TRBJ2-5; V: TRBV5-1; size: NA; D: TRBD2
DNA: TGTGCCAGCAGCCGAGGGACAGGAGGAAACACCATATATTTT; CDR3: CASSRGTGGNTIYF; J: TRBJ1-3; V: TRBV3-1/TRBV3-2; size: NA; D: TRBD1
DNA: TGTGCCAGTAGTATTACAGGGGAGTGGAATGAGCAGTTCTTC; CDR3: CASSITGEWNEQFF; J: TRBJ2-1; V: TRBV19; size: once; D: TRBD1
DNA: TGTGCCAGCAGCCCCCTTGTGGGGGAGACCCAGTACTTC; CDR3: CASSPLVGETQYF; J: TRBJ2-5; V: TRBV7-2; size: NA; D: NA
DNA: TGTGCCACCAGTGATGGGGACTATGGCTACACCTTC; CDR3: CATSDGDYGYTF; J: TRBJ1-2; V: TRBV24-1; size: NA; D: NA
DNA: TGTGCCAGCAGCCTGGGACTAGCGGGCTCGGATACGCAGTATTTT; CDR3: CASSLGLAGSDTQYF; J: TRBJ2-3; V: TRBV3-1/TRBV3-2; size: NA; D: TRBD2
DNA: TGTGCCAGCAGCATCCGGGGGGCAGGTGAAAAACTGTTTTTT; CDR3: CASSIRGAGEKLFF; J: TRBJ1-4; V: TRBV9; size: NA; D: NA
DNA: TGTGCCAGCAGTTACTCGGGAGGGGGACAGCCCCAGCATTTT; CDR3: CASSYSGGGQPQHF; J: TRBJ1-5; V: TRBV6-5; size: NA; D: NA
DNA: TGTGCCAGCAGCCTAGGGCAGGGCGGGGTGACAGATACGCAGTATTTT; CDR3: CASSLGQGGVTDTQYF; J: TRBJ2-3; V: TRBV11-3; size: NA; D: NA
DNA: TGTGCCAGCAGCCTTCGGGAGGACGGCTATGGCTACACCTTC; CDR3: CASSLREDGYGYTF; J: TRBJ1-2; V: TRBV7-2; size: few; D: NA